These 9 T cell receptor beta chains originate from one sample sequenced in a study of shared clonotypes between healthy human individuals. Using immunoSEQ multiplex PCR, the repertoire was profiled, and TCRdb retains in-frame clones only, with some absent. The sample carries about 1 million clones, roughly 80% recorded once. Sequenced sample: memory CD4+ T cells sorted from blood. The subset is: CD45RA-negative fraction. The receptors here all came from a man younger than 35 in good health.

A few counts support this clone. This sequence joins TRBV6-6 and TRBJ1-1; 7 bases fit TRBD1. Unmatched junction bases numbered 6, after V lost 5 bases and J lost 0 bases. The germline V gene encodes CDR1 MNHNY and CDR2 SVGAGI (reference sequence). The CDR3 has 15 amino acids. CDR3 sequence reads: CASSPVTGLNTEAFF. The CDR3 bases are TGTGCCAGCAGTCCCGTGACAGGGTTGAACACTGAAGCTTTCTTT.

This chain joins TRBV5-1 and TRBJ2-7; D is perhaps TRBD1 or TRBD2 (7 bases each). Germline V lookup: CDR1 SGHRS, CDR2 YFSETQ. This CDR3 is built from 14 residues. Trimming pared 4 bases from V and 5 bases from J, leaving 16 bases between. The CDR3 region is CASSSGTVYNEQYF. As DNA, the CDR3 is TGCGCCAGCAGCAGCGGGACAGTGTATAACGAGCAGTACTTC.

The chain couples TRBV1 to TRBJ1-6; the table assigns TRBD1, which was not confirmed against the DNA. TRBV1 has pseudogene status. There are 19 residues in the CDR3. CDR3 residues: CTSSPARDRGLSYNSPLHF. DNA of the CDR3: TGCACCAGCAGCCCCGCCCGGGACAGGGGCCTCTCCTATAATTCACCCCTCCACTTT.

The CDR3 DNA is TGTGCCATCAGGGCCTCTATAGGAGGGGCCAACGTCCTGACTTTC. It encodes CAIRASIGGANVLTF. The chain links TRBV10-3 to TRBJ2-6; D uncertain. Trimming shortened V by 6 bases and J by 4 bases, and 13 bases separated the two germline ends. CDR1 and CDR2 (germline): ENHRY, SYGVKD. This CDR3 has 15 residues.

This clone was detected a few times. The chain employs TRBV6-5 and TRBJ2-3; TRBD1 or TRBD2 may be the D gene (5 bases each). Germline V gene data show CDR1 as MNHEY and CDR2 as SVGAGI. The CDR3 contains 13 residues. Between the trimmed V and J ends, which lost 10 bases and 7 bases, there was a span of 18 bases. The CDR3 bases are TGTGCCACCTCCCTCGGGGACGCAAATACGCAGTATTTT. Its translation: CATSLGDANTQYF.

The V call is TRBV5-4, the J call TRBJ2-4, with 8 bases fitting TRBD1. V lost 4 bases, J lost 6 bases, and 9 bases stayed unmatched. CDR3 length: 15 residues. Germline assignment: CDR1 SGHNT and CDR2 YYREEE (reference sequence). CDR3 amino acids: CASSRQTGEGNIQYF. DNA for the CDR3: TGTGCCAGCAGCCGGCAGACAGGGGAAGGAAACATTCAGTACTTC.

This clone appeared a single time. The genes are TRBV5-1 and TRBJ2-1, with D maybe TRBD2 (6 bases). This CDR3 spans 13 amino acids. Germline V gene sequence: CDR1 SGHRS, CDR2 YFSETQ. The V gene lost 4 bases and the J gene lost 6 bases, with 11 bases spanning the gap. CDR3 DNA: TGCGCCAGCAGCGGCGGGACTCTCAATGAGCAGTTCTTC. Encoded protein: CASSGGTLNEQFF. The full variable domain, with the rest looked up from reference TRBV5-1 and TRBJ2-1, is KAGVTQTPRYLIKTRGQQVTLSCSPISGHRSVSWYQQTPGQGLQFLFEYFSETQRNKGNFPGRFSGRQFSNSRSEMNVSTLELGDSALYLCASSGGTLNEQFFGPGTRLTVL.

This clone was found a few times. The rearrangement joins TRBV12-5 to TRBJ2-7; D unclear. The CDR3 runs to 14 residues. Trimming pared 1 base from V and 0 bases from J, leaving 7 bases between. CDR1 is LGHNT, CDR2 FRNRAP, per germline. The CDR3 reads CASGLGTSSYEQYF. CDR3 nucleotide sequence: TGTGCTAGTGGTTTGGGGACCAGCTCCTACGAGCAGTACTTC.

This clone turned up a few times. The rearrangement joins TRBV27 to TRBJ1-2; tentative D call: TRBD1 (6 bases). V shed 6 bases and J shed 0 bases, with 17 bases lying between them. The length of the CDR3 is 16 residues. Germline CDR1 reads MNHEY; CDR2 reads SMNVEV (reference sequence). The CDR3 is CASSKQGMGSNYGYTF. DNA of the CDR3: TGTGCCAGCAGCAAACAGGGAATGGGGTCTAACTATGGCTACACCTTC.